There are a few counts of the clone carrying this T cell receptor beta chain. Its antigen is currently unknown. The data originate from a study of response to subunit inactivated influenza vaccine. The study, taken as a whole, reports: Authors suggested few new T cells are recruited by each seasonal influenza vaccination.

V lost 5 bases and J lost 0, with 8 bases in between. Germline lookup yields CDR1 SQVTM and CDR2 ANQGSEA. CDR3 length: 13 amino acids. Via MiXCR, TCRdb re-called the RT-PCR reads, giving one row per CDR3 protein. The data contain 800,000 or so distinct CDR3 sequences, 21% of them seen just once; the ten biggest clones take up 10% to 13%. This chain links TRBV29-1 with TRBJ2-4; D is unresolved. Specimen: PBMCs from blood, collected roughly 5 days after vaccination. The source is a man aged 50-59 years who received an inactivated influenza vaccine. This CDR3 is CSVSNGAKNIQYF. In nucleotides, the CDR3 is TGCAGCGTTTCAAACGGAGCCAAAAACATTCAGTACTTC. The whole variable domain, filled in from reference TRBV29-1 and TRBJ2-4, reads SAVISQKPSRDICQRGTSLTIQCQVDSQVTMMFWYRQQPGQSLTLIATANQGSEATYESGFVIDKFPISRPNLTFSTLTVSNMSPEDSSIYLCSVSNGAKNIQYFGAGTRLSVL.